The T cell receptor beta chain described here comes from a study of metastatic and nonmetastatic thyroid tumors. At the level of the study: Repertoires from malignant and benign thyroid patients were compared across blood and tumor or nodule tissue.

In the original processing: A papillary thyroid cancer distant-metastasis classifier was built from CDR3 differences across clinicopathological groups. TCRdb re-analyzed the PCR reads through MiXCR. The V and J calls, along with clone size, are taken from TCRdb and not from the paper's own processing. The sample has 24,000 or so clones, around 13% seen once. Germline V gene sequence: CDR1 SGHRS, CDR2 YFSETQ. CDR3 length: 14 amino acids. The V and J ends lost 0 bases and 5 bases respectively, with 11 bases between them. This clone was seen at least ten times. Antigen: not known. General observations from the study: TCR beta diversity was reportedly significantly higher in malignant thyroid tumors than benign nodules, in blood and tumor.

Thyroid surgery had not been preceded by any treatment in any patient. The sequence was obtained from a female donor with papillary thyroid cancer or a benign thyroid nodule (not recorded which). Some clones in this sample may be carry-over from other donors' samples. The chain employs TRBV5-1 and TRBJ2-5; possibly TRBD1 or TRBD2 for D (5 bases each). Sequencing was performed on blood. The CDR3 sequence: CASSLESGAETQYF. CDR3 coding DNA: TGCGCCAGCAGCTTGGAATCCGGGGCGGAGACCCAGTACTTC. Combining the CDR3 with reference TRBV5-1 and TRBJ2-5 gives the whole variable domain KAGVTQTPRYLIKTRGQQVTLSCSPISGHRSVSWYQQTPGQGLQFLFEYFSETQRNKGNFPGRFSGRQFSNSRSEMNVSTLELGDSALYLCASSLESGAETQYFGPGTRLLVL.